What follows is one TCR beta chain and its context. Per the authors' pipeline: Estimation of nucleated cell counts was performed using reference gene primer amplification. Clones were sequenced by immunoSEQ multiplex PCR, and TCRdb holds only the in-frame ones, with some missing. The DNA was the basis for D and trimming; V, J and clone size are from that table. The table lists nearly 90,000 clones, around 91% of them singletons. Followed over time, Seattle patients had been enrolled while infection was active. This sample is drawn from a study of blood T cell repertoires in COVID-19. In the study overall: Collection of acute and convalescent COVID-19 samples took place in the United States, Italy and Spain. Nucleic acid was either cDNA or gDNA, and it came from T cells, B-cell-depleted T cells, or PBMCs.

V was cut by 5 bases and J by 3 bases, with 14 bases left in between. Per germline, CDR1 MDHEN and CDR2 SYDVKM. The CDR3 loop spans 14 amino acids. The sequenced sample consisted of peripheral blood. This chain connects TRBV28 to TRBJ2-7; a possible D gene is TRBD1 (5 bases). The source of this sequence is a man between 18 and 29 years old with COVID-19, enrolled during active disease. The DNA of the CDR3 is TGTGCCAGCAGTAAAAGGACACTTCACTACGAGCAGTACTTC. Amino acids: CASSKRTLHYEQYF.